What follows is one TCR beta chain and its context. There is no known antigen for this receptor. No clone much larger than this one lies a single base away; base qualities are absent. The trial excluded patients who had a history of autoimmune disease or who were on systemic immunosuppression. Peripheral blood for TCR sequencing was collected from all dose cohorts at baseline, on cycle 4 day 1, and on cycle 7 day 1. The samples were drawn from a first-in-human, open-label, multicenter phase I dose-escalation trial of ivuxolimab. Adults with locally advanced or metastatic melanoma, renal cell carcinoma, hepatocellular carcinoma or head and neck squamous cell carcinoma were enrolled in the trial. Before TCR sequencing, CD4+ T cells and CD8+ T cells were sorted from peripheral blood as separate populations. V is reduced by 5 bases and J by 4 bases, leaving a spacing of 14 bases between them. According to the germline V gene, CDR1 reads SGHTA and CDR2 reads FQGTGA. Including the terminal cysteine and phenylalanine, the CDR3 comprises 14 residues. Only the CDR3 DNA is retained, 42 bases long and in frame from the first base.

These data originate in a study of OX40 agonist ivuxolimab in advanced cancers. Looking at the study overall: Ivuxolimab, which targeted the costimulatory receptor OX40 (CD134), was an agonistic, fully human IgG2 monoclonal antibody. Intravenous ivuxolimab was administered to patients every 2 weeks at six dose levels: 0.01, 0.1, 0.3, 1.5, 3 and 10 mg/kg. Of the approximately 50 patients in dose escalation, 19 had hepatocellular carcinoma, about 15 had melanoma, 9 had renal cell carcinoma and 9 had head and neck cancer. The dose-escalation cohort was almost 85% male with a mean age of approximately 60 years, ranging from roughly 20 to 80. Patients were allowed to have had prior anti-PD-1, anti-PD-L1 or anti-CTLA-4 therapy, and 30% to 40% of the dose-escalation patients had previously received checkpoint inhibitors. Partial responses occurred in three dose-escalation patients: two with cutaneous melanoma and one with hepatocellular carcinoma. Peripheral TCRbeta sequencing was intended to test whether TCR sequence diversity was altered and clonal T-cell expansion was caused by ivuxolimab. The paper covers the monotherapy dose-escalation part of the phase I ivuxolimab trial, which included N = 52 patients.

Results and caveats for the whole study, not just this receptor: Low levels of normalized T-cell clonal expansion were also shown by some nonresponding patients. In the 0.1-3.0 mg/kg groups, partial responders had among the lowest normalized peripheral clonal expansion, particularly in CD8+ T cells. On average, CD8+ T cells showed more expanded clones than CD4+ T cells after ivuxolimab. Antigen specificity was not determined for the clonally expanded peripheral T cells. At doses from 0.1 to 3.0 mg/kg, clonal expansion was seen in both CD4+ and CD8+ blood T cells between baseline and week 6.

Genomic DNA was extracted from sorted cells for sequencing of the TCRbeta CDR3 region. The immunoSEQ Assay was used to sequence the TCRbeta CDR3 regions. Held by TCRdb, this immuneACCESS table contains in-frame sequences only and omits some clones. Under half of the omission traces to an unresolved V gene where checked; the cause of the rest is unknown. This sample is represented by 60,000 to 70,000 clones; roughly 87% of them were singletons. The ten largest clones represent 2.5% to 3% of the sample. Sequenced here: CD4+ or CD8+ T cells sorted from blood, sampled in a trial of the OX40 agonist ivuxolimab. The V and J genes are TRBV7-3 and TRBJ1-1; the D gene cannot be resolved reliably. The sequence was collected from an adult with an advanced solid tumor such as melanoma, head and neck, liver or kidney cancer. In nucleotide form, the sequence is TGTGCCAGCAGCCCTATGCCCGCGAGCACTGAAGCTTTCTTT. The translation is CASSPMPASTEAFF.